What follows describes a single T cell receptor (beta chain). Trimming at V came to 4 bases and at J to 4 bases, leaving 13 bases not matched to a gene. The germline V gene has CDR1 SGHKS and CDR2 YYEKEE (reference sequence). This CDR3 comprises 16 residues. The record originates from a study of blood T cell repertoires in COVID-19. The authors' processing: Counts of nucleated cells, estimated from reference gene primer amplification, were obtained. Sequenced by immunoSEQ multiplex PCR; TCRdb stores in-frame clones only, minus some. The DNA gave D and trimming, while V, J and clone size come from that table. The sample lists 120,000 to 150,000 clones, 84% occurring once.

Input material: peripheral blood. The genes are TRBV5-5 and TRBJ1-2, with TRBD1 identical over 7 bases. The clonotype comes from a woman aged 80 or over in a cohort sampled during active or convalescent COVID-19. CDR3 residues: CASSPGGAGGIYGYTF. As DNA, the CDR3 is TGTGCCAGCAGCCCAGGGGGAGCTGGGGGTATCTATGGCTACACCTTC.